This T cell receptor beta chain was sequenced during a study of blood T cell repertoires in COVID-19. Study at large: The origin of the acute and convalescent COVID-19 samples was the United States, Italy and Spain. PBMCs, B-cell-depleted T cells, or T cells were the source of the cDNA or gDNA that made up the material.

Trimming shortened V by 4 bases and J by 1 base, and 11 bases separated the two germline ends. The CDR3 contains 14 residues. Germline V gene lookup returns CDR1 LGHDT and CDR2 YNNKEL (reference sequence). Original analysis: Estimation of nucleated cell counts relied on the amplification of reference gene primers. The table came from immunoSEQ multiplex PCR; TCRdb's copy has only in-frame clones and leaves some out. V, J and clone size reflect that table, while D and trimming were determined from the DNA. The top ten hold approximately 5% of the sample, which has about 75,000 clones, 60% to 85% seen once.

The source of this sequence is a woman at least 80 years old with active or convalescent COVID-19. The chain combines TRBV3-1 (or the pseudogene TRBV3-2) with TRBJ2-7, with D maybe TRBD2 (5 bases). Sample: peripheral blood. The CDR3 DNA reads as TGTGCCAGCAGCCGGGTAGGGAGATCCTACGAGCAGTACTTC. This gives the protein CASSRVGRSYEQYF.